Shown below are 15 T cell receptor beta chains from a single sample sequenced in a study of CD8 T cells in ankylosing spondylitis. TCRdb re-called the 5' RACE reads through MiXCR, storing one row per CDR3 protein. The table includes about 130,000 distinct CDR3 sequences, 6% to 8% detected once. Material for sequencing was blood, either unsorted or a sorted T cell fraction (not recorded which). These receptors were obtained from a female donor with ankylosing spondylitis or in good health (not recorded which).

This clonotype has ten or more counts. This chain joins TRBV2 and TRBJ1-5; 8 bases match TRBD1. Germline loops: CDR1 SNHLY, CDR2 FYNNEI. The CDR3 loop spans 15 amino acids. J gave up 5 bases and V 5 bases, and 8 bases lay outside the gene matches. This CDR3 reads CASSKQGDRYQPQHF. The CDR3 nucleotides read TGTGCCAGCAGTAAACAGGGGGATAGGTATCAGCCCCAGCATTTT.

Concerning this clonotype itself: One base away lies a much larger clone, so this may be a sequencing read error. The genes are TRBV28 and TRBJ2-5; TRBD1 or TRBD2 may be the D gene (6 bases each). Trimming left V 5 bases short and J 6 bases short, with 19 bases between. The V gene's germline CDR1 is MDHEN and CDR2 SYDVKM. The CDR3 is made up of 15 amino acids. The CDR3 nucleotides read TGTGCCAGCAGTCTCTCCGGGGGCGAAATGAAGACCCAGTACTTC. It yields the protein CASSLSGGEMKTQYF. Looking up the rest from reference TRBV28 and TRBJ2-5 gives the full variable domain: DVKVTQSSRYLVKRTGEKVFLECVQDMDHENMFWYRQDPGLGLRLIYFSYDVKMKEKGDIPEGYSVSREKKERFSLILESASTNQTSMYLCASSLSGGEMKTQYFGPGTRLLVL.

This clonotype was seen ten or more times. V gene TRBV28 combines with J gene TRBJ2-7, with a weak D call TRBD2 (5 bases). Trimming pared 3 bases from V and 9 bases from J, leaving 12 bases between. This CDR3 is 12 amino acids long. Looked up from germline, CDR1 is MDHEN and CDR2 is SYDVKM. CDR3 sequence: CASSLVDSGQYF. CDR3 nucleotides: TGTGCCAGCAGTTTGGTGGACTCAGGGCAGTACTTC. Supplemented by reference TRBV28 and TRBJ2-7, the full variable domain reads DVKVTQSSRYLVKRTGEKVFLECVQDMDHENMFWYRQDPGLGLRLIYFSYDVKMKEKGDIPEGYSVSREKKERFSLILESASTNQTSMYLCASSLVDSGQYFGPGTRLTVT.

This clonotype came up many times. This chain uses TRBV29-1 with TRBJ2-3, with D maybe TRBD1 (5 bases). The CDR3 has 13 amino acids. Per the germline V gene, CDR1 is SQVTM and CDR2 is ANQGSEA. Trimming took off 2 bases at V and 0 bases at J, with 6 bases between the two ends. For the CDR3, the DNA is TGCAGCGTTGAACCAGGGAGCACAGATACGCAGTATTTT. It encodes CSVEPGSTDTQYF.

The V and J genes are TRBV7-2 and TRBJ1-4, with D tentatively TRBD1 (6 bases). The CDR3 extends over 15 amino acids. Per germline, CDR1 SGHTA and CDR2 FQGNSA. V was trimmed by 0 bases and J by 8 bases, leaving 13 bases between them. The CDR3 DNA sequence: TGTGCCAGCAGCTTAGCCCAGACAGGAAGAGAAAAACTGTTTTTT. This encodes CASSLAQTGREKLFF.

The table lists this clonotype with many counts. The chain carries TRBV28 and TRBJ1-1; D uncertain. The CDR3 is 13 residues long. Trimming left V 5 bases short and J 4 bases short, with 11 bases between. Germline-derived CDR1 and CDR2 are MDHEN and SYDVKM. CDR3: CASSNPSATEAFF. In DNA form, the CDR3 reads TGTGCCAGCAGTAACCCCAGTGCCACTGAAGCTTTCTTT.

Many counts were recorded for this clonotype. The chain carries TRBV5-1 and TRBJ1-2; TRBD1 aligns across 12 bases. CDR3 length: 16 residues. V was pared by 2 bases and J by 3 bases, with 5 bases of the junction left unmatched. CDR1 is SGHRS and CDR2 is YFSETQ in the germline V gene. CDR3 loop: CASSFWDRGPYYGYTF. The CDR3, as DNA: TGCGCCAGCAGCTTCTGGGACAGGGGGCCCTACTATGGCTACACCTTC.

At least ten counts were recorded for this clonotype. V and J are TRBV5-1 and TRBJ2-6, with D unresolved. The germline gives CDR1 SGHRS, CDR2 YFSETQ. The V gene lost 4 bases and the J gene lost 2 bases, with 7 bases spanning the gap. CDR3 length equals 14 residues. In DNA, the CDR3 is TGCGCCAGCAGCGGGAACACTGGGGCCAACGTCCTGACTTTC. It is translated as CASSGNTGANVLTF. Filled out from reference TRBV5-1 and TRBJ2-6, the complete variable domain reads KAGVTQTPRYLIKTRGQQVTLSCSPISGHRSVSWYQQTPGQGLQFLFEYFSETQRNKGNFPGRFSGRQFSNSRSEMNVSTLELGDSALYLCASSGNTGANVLTFGAGSRLTVL.

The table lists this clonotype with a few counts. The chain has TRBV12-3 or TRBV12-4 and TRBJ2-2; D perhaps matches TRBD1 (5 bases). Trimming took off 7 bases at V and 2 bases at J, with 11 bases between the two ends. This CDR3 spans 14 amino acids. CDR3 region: CASIIDRNTGELFF. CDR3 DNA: TGTGCCAGCATAATAGACAGAAACACCGGGGAGCTGTTTTTT.

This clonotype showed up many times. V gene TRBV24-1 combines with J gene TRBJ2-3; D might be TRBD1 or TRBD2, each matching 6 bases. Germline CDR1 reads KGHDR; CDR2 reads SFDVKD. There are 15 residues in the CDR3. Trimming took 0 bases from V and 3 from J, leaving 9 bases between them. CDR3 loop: CATSDLQGGTDTQYF. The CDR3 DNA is TGTGCCACCAGTGATTTGCAAGGGGGGACAGATACGCAGTATTTT.

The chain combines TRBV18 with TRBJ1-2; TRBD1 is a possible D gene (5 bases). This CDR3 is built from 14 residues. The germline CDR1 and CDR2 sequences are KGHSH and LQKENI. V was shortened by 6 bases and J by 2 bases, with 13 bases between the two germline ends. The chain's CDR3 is CASSRGANNYGYTF. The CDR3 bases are TGTGCCAGCTCCCGCGGGGCGAACAACTATGGCTACACCTTC.

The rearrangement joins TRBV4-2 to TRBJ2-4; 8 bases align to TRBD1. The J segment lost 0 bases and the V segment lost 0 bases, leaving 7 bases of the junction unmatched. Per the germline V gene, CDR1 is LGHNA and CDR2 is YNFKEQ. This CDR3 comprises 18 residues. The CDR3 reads CASSQDSLDRVAKNIQYF. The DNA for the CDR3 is TGTGCCAGCAGCCAAGACTCTCTGGACAGGGTAGCCAAAAACATTCAGTACTTC.

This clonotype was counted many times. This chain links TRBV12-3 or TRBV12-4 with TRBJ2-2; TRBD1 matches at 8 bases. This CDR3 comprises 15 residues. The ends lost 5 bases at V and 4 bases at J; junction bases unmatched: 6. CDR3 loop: CASSLGQGFTGELFF. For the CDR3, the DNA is TGTGCCAGCAGTCTAGGACAGGGTTTCACCGGGGAGCTGTTTTTT.

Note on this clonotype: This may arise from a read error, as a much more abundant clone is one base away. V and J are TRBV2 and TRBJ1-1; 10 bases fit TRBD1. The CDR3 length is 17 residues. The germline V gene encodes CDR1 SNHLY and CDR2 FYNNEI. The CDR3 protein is CVSSGESGTGANTEAFF. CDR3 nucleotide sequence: TGTGTCAGCAGTGGGGAGTCCGGGACAGGGGCGAACACTGAAGCTTTCTTT.

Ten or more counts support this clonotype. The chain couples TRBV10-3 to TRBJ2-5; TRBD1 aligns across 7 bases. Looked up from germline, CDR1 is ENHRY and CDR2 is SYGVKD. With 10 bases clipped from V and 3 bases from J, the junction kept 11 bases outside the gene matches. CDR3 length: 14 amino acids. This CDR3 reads CATRRDSGKETQYF. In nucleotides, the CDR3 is TGTGCCACCCGCCGGGACAGCGGAAAAGAGACCCAGTACTTC.